Reported below is one TCR beta chain. The entry originates in a study of blood T cell repertoires in COVID-19. Assay used: immunoSEQ multiplex PCR; TCRdb lists only in-frame clones, some missing. The sample gives a few hundred thousand clones, over 75% of which show up once; about 10% is in the top ten. Germline V CDR1 and CDR2: MNHEY, SMNVEV (reference sequence). Trimming at V came to 6 bases and at J to 4 bases, leaving 8 bases not matched to a gene. This CDR3 comprises 14 residues. The sample comprised peripheral blood. J is TRBJ1-2 and V is TRBV27; 7 bases map to TRBD1. This receptor was taken from a woman in her 70s with COVID-19, enrolled during active disease. The CDR3 spells CASSRRDRLYGYTF. In DNA, the CDR3 is TGTGCCAGCAGCCGCCGGGACAGACTCTATGGCTACACCTTC.